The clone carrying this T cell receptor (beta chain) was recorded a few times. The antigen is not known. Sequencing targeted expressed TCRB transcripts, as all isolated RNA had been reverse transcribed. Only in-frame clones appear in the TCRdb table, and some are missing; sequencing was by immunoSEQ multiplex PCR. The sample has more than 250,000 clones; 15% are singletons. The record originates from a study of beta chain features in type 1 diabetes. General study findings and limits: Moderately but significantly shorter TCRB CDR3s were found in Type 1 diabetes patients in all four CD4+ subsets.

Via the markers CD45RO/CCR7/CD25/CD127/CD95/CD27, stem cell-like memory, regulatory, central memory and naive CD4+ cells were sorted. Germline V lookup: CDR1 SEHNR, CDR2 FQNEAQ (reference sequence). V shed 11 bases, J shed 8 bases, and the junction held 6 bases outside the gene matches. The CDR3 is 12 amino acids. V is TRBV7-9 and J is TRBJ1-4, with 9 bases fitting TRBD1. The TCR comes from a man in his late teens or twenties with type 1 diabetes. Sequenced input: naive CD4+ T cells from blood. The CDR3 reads CAGDREGEKLFF. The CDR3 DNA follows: TGTGCCGGGGACAGGGAGGGAGAAAAACTGTTTTTT.